This T cell receptor beta chain is from a study of T cell responses to AZD1222 COVID-19 vaccine. Only in-frame clones appear in the TCRdb table, and some are missing; sequencing was by immunoSEQ multiplex PCR. The table includes about 110,000 clones, roughly nine tenths detected once. Germline V lookup: CDR1 MDHEN, CDR2 SYDVKM. The CDR3 has 14 amino acids. V lost 8 bases and J lost 6, with 18 bases in between. Pooled samples include second doses given at about 4 or 12 weeks. The chain joins TRBV28 to TRBJ2-3, with a possible D match to TRBD2 (7 bases). The starting material was peripheral blood, obtained 28 days after the second AZD1222 dose. The sequence came from an adult who received the AZD1222 COVID-19 vaccine. As DNA, the CDR3 is TGTGCCAGCTGCACCCGGGGGGCCGCGGATACGCAGTATTTT. Encoded protein: CASCTRGAADTQYF.